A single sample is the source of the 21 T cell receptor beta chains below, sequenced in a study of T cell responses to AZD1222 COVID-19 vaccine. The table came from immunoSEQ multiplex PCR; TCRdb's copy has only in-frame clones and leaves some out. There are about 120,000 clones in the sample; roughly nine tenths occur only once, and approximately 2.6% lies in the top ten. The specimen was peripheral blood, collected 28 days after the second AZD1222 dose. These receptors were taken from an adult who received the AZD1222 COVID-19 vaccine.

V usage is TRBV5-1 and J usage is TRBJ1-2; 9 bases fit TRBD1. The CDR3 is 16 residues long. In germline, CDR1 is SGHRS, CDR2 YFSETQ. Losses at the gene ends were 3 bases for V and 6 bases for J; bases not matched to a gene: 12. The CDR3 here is CASSWTSGQGFDGYTF. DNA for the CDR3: TGCGCCAGCAGCTGGACATCGGGACAGGGTTTTGATGGCTACACCTTC.

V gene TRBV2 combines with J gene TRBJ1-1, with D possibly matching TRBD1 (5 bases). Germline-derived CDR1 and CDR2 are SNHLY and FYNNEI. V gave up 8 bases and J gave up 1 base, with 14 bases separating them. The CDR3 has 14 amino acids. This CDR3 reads CASRVYRKNTEAFF. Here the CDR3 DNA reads TGTGCCAGCCGAGTATACAGGAAGAACACTGAAGCTTTCTTT.

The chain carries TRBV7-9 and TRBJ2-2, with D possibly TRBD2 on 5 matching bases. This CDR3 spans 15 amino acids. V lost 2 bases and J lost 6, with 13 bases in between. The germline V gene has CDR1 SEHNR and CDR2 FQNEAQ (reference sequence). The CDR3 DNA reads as TGTGCCAGCAGCTTACCTAGCAATAGGCCCGGGGAGCTGTTTTTT. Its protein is CASSLPSNRPGELFF.

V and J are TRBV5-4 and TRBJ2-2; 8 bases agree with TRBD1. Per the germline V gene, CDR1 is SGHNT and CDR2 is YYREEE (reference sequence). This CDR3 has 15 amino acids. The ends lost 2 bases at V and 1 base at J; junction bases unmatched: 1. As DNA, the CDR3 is TGTGCCAGCAGCTTTGGACAGGGGAACACCGGGGAGCTGTTTTTT. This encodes CASSFGQGNTGELFF. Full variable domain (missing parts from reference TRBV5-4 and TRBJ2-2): ETGVTQSPTHLIKTRGQQVTLRCSSQSGHNTVSWYQQALGQGPQFIFQYYREEENGRGNFPPRFSGLQFPNYSSELNVNALELDDSALYLCASSFGQGNTGELFFGEGSRLTVL.

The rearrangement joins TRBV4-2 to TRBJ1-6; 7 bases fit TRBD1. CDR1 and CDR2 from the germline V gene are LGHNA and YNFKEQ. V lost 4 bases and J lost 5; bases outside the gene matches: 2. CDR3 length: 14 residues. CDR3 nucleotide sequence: TGTGCCAGCAGCCGGGACAGAAATAATTCACCCCTCCACTTT. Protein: CASSRDRNNSPLHF.

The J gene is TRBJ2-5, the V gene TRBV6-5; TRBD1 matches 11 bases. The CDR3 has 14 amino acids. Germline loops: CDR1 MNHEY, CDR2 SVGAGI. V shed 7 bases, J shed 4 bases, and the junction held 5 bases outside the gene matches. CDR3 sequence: CASIRDRGGETQYF. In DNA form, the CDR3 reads TGTGCCAGCATAAGGGACAGGGGGGGAGAGACCCAGTACTTC.

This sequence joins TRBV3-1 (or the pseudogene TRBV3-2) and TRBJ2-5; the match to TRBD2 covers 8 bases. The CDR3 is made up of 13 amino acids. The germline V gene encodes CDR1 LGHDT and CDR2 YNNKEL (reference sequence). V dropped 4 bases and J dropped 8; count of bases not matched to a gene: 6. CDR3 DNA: TGTGCCAGCAGCCTAGCGGGGCCGAGTACCCAGTACTTC. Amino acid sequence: CASSLAGPSTQYF.

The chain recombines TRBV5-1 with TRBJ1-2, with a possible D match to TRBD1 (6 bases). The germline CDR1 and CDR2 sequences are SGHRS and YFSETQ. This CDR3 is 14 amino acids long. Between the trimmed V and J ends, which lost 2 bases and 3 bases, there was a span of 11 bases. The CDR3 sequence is CASSLGTPYYGYTF. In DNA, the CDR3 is TGCGCCAGCAGCTTAGGGACACCATACTATGGCTACACCTTC.

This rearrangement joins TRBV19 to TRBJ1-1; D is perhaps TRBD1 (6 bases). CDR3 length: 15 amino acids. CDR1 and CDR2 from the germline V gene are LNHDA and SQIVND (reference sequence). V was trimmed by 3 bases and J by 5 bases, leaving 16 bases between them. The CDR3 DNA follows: TGTGCCAGTAGTATCCGGGGGCTCGGGACAACTGAAGCTTTCTTT. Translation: CASSIRGLGTTEAFF.

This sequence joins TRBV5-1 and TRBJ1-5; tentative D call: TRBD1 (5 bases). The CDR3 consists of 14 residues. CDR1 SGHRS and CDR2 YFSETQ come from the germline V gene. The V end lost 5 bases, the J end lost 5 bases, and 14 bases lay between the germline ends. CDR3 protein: CASRVGVGDQPQHF. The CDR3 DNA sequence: TGCGCCAGCAGAGTAGGGGTGGGGGATCAGCCCCAGCATTTT. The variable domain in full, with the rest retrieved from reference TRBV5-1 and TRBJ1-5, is KAGVTQTPRYLIKTRGQQVTLSCSPISGHRSVSWYQQTPGQGLQFLFEYFSETQRNKGNFPGRFSGRQFSNSRSEMNVSTLELGDSALYLCASRVGVGDQPQHFGDGTRLSIL.

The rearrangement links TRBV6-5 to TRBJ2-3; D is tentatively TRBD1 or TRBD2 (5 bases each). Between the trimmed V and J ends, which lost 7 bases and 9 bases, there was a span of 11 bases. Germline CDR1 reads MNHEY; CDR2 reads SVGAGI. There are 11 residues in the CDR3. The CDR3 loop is CASTQGVTQYF. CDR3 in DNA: TGTGCCAGCACCCAGGGAGTAACGCAGTATTTT.

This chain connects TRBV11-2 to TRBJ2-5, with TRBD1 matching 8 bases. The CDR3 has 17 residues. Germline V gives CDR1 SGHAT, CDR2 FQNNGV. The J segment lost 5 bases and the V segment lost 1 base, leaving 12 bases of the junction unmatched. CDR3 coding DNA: TGTGCCAGCAGCTTAGCCGGACAGGGTGCCTCCGCGGAGACCCAGTACTTC. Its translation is CASSLAGQGASAETQYF.

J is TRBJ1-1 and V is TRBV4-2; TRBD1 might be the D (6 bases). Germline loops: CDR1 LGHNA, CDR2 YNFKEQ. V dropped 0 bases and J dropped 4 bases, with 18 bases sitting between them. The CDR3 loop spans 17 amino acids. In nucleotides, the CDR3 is TGTGCCAGCAGCCAAGACCGCCTCGGACCCAGGGGCACTGAAGCTTTCTTT. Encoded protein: CASSQDRLGPRGTEAFF.

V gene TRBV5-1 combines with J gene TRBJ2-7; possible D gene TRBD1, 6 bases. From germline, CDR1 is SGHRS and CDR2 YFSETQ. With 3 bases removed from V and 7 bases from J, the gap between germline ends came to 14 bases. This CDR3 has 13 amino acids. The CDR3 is CASSWGPQGEQYF. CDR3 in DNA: TGCGCCAGCAGCTGGGGGCCCCAGGGGGAGCAGTACTTC.

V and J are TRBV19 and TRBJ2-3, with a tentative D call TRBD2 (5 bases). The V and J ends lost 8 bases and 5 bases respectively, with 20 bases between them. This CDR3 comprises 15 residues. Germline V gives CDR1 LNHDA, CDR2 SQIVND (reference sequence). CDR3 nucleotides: TGTGCCAGTTTCGGGCGGACCCACGGAGGAGATACGCAGTATTTT. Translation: CASFGRTHGGDTQYF.

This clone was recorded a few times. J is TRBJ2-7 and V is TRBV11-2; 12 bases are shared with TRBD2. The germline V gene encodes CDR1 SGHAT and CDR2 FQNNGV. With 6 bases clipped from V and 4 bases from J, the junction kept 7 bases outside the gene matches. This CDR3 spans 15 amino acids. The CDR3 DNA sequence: TGTGCCAGCAGGCAAACTAGCGGGGGGCCTTACGAGCAGTACTTC. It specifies CASRQTSGGPYEQYF.

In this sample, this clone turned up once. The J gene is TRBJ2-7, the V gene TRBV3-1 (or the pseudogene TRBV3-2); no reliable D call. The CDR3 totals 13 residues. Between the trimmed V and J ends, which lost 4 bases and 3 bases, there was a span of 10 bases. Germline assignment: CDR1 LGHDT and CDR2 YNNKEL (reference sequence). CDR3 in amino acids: CASSLTADYEQYF. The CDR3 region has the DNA TGTGCCAGCAGCCTCACCGCAGACTACGAGCAGTACTTC.

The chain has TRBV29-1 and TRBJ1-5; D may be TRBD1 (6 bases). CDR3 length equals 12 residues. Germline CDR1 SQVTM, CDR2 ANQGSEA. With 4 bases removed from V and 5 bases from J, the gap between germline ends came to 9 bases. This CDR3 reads CSVGTVDQPQHF. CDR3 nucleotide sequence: TGCAGCGTTGGGACAGTTGATCAGCCCCAGCATTTT.

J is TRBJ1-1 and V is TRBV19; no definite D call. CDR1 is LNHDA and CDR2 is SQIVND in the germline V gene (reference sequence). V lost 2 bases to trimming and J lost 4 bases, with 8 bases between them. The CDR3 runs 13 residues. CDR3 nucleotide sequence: TGTGCCAGTAGTATACCCCGGGGCACTGAAGCTTTCTTT. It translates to CASSIPRGTEAFF.

CDR3 sequence reads: CASSIGLNNYGYTF. Written as DNA, the CDR3 is TGTGCCAGTAGTATAGGGCTGAACAACTATGGCTACACCTTC. The chain combines TRBV19 with TRBJ1-2; D is undetermined. The CDR3 is made up of 14 amino acids. The V end was cut by 1 base, the J end by 2 bases, with 8 bases between. The V gene's germline CDR1 is LNHDA and CDR2 SQIVND (reference sequence).

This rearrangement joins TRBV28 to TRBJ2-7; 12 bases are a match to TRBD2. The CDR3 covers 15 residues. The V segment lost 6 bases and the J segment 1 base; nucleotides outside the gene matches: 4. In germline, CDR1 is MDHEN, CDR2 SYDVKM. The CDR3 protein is CASSQGLAGSYEQYF. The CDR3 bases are TGTGCCAGCAGCCAAGGACTAGCGGGGTCCTACGAGCAGTACTTC.